These 24 T cell receptor beta chains share one sample of origin, sequenced in a study of regulatory T cells in long-lasting Graves disease. The TCR beta library used iRepertoire HTBI primers with Arm-PCR amplification of CDR3. TCRdb called the multiplex PCR reads again in MiXCR, with one record for every CDR3 protein. This sample yields a few hundred thousand distinct CDR3 sequences, of which roughly a fifth are seen a single time; 10% to 15% belongs to the top ten. As for time point: newly diagnosed GD, antithyroid drugs for less than 3 months. PBMC-derived RNA was used for the TCR library. The data were also submitted as part of a second study, on T cells in Graves' hyperthyroidism and ophthalmopathy.

Source: peripheral blood mononuclear cells (PBMCs), taken at new diagnosis, from a patient treated with antithyroid drugs. The receptors come from a woman aged 25-40 years with Graves disease.

The chain carries TRBV28 and TRBJ1-5; possible D gene TRBD1, 5 bases. V shed 7 bases and J shed 9 bases, with 19 bases lying between them. The germline V gene has CDR1 MDHEN and CDR2 SYDVKM. The CDR3 is 14 amino acids. CDR3 residues: CASTLGVPEWPQHF. The CDR3 nucleotides are TGTGCCAGCACCTTGGGGGTTCCCGAGTGGCCCCAGCATTTT.

This clonotype was recorded many times. This chain uses TRBV5-4 with TRBJ2-3; 10 positions match TRBD2. The CDR3 is 15 amino acids. The V gene end was trimmed by 3 bases and the J gene end by 2 bases; junction bases not matched to a gene: 3. Germline values: CDR1 SGHNT, CDR2 YYREEE (reference sequence). CDR3 bases: TGTGCCAGCAGCTCACTAGCGGGGATCACAGATACGCAGTATTTT. It is translated as CASSSLAGITDTQYF.

At least ten counts were recorded for this clonotype. The chain uses TRBV28 and TRBJ2-3, with D possibly matching TRBD2 (5 bases). The CDR3 is 16 amino acids. The V gene's germline CDR1 is MDHEN and CDR2 SYDVKM. V shed 5 bases and J shed 2 bases, with 17 bases lying between them. DNA for the CDR3: TGTGCCAGCAGTACCGGTGTGGGCGGGCTCACAGATACGCAGTATTTT. Its protein product is CASSTGVGGLTDTQYF.

J is TRBJ1-5 and V is TRBV19; no reliable D call. Germline V gene lookup returns CDR1 LNHDA and CDR2 SQIVND (reference sequence). The CDR3 length is 14 residues. V was clipped by 3 bases and J by 4 bases, with 10 bases between them. Here the CDR3 reads CASSIIGPNQPQHF. The DNA of the CDR3 is TGTGCCAGTAGTATTATCGGGCCAAATCAGCCCCAGCATTTT.

The chain employs TRBV10-3 and TRBJ2-1, with 10 bases matching TRBD1. Unmatched junction bases numbered 12, after V lost 10 bases and J lost 6 bases. CDR1 ENHRY and CDR2 SYGVKD come from the germline V gene. There are 15 residues in the CDR3. CDR3 nucleotides: TGTGCCACCTCCTTCGACAGGGGGCCTTCCAATGAGCAGTTCTTC. Its translation: CATSFDRGPSNEQFF.

This clonotype occurred many times. The rearrangement links TRBV27 to TRBJ1-5, with D possibly TRBD1 on 5 matching bases. The germline V gene has CDR1 MNHEY and CDR2 SMNVEV (reference sequence). The germline V and J ends were trimmed by 2 bases and 6 bases, with 8 bases remaining between them. The CDR3 extends over 13 amino acids. CDR3 amino acids: CASSLQGTQPQHF. In DNA, the CDR3 is TGTGCCAGCAGTTTACAGGGCACTCAGCCCCAGCATTTT.

This clonotype was seen repeatedly, ten times or more. V is TRBV7-9 and J is TRBJ1-1; no clear D gene. The CDR3 loop spans 14 amino acids. Trimming left V 2 bases short and J 2 bases short, with 9 bases between. Germline lookup yields CDR1 SEHNR and CDR2 FQNEAQ (reference sequence). CDR3 sequence reads: CASSLSTHNTEAFF. The CDR3, as DNA: TGTGCCAGCAGCTTAAGTACACACAACACTGAAGCTTTCTTT.

The chain combines TRBV7-2 with TRBJ2-1; 7 bases agree with TRBD2. The V gene's germline CDR1 is SGHTA and CDR2 FQGNSA. The CDR3 is made up of 17 amino acids. V dropped 5 bases and J dropped 0; count of bases not matched to a gene: 10. CDR3 nucleotide sequence: TGTGCCAGCAGCCGGTGGGCGGGGGTGAGCTCCTACAATGAGCAGTTCTTC. Residues: CASSRWAGVSSYNEQFF.

The V call is TRBV12-3 or TRBV12-4, the J call TRBJ2-1, with 7 bases that match TRBD2. V gave up 5 bases and J gave up 2 bases; unmatched junction bases: 6. The CDR3 contains 15 residues. In nucleotides, the CDR3 is TGTGCCAGCAGTCGAGCGGCGGGGGCCTACAATGAGCAGTTCTTC. The encoded protein is CASSRAAGAYNEQFF.

This clonotype was seen ten or more times. The chain employs TRBV20-1 and TRBJ2-1, with TRBD2 as a possible D gene (5 bases). V lost 6 bases and J 8 bases, leaving 20 bases between the germline ends. The germline V gene encodes CDR1 DFQATT and CDR2 SNEGSKA (reference sequence). This CDR3 is 14 amino acids long. Written as DNA, the CDR3 is TGCAGTGCCTATAAGAACGGAAAGAGGGATGAGCAGTTCTTC. The encoded protein is CSAYKNGKRDEQFF.

This clonotype appeared many times. The chain has TRBV7-9 and TRBJ1-4; 9 bases line up with TRBD1. This CDR3 region has 15 residues. With V trimmed by 5 bases and J by 4 bases, 5 bases remained unmatched. Germline assignment: CDR1 SEHNR and CDR2 FQNEAQ (reference sequence). The CDR3 reads CASSPGDRDNEKLFF. The CDR3 DNA sequence: TGTGCCAGCAGCCCAGGGGACAGGGATAATGAAAAACTGTTTTTT.

This clonotype turned up a few times. The genes are TRBV5-1 and TRBJ1-1; 11 bases line up with TRBD1. Germline lookup yields CDR1 SGHRS and CDR2 YFSETQ. The CDR3 has 15 amino acids. The V and J ends lost 0 bases and 4 bases, in that order; junction bases with no gene match: 2. CDR3 in amino acids: CASSLAGTGGTEAFF. CDR3 bases: TGCGCCAGCAGCTTGGCTGGGACAGGGGGCACTGAAGCTTTCTTT.

This clonotype was seen ten or more times. The chain carries TRBV20-1 and TRBJ2-7; TRBD2 matches 7 bases. CDR1 is DFQATT, CDR2 SNEGSKA, per germline (reference sequence). J gave up 4 bases and V 4 bases, and 13 bases lay outside the gene matches. This CDR3 is built from 15 residues. CDR3 region: CSAKTYGAGVYEQYF. The CDR3 DNA is TGCAGTGCTAAGACCTACGGTGCGGGGGTATACGAGCAGTACTTC.

This chain connects TRBV5-6 to TRBJ1-1; weak D call: TRBD1 (5 bases). In germline, CDR1 is SGHDT, CDR2 YYEEEE. The CDR3 length is 15 residues. The germline V and J ends were trimmed by 2 bases and 1 base, with 12 bases remaining between them. The CDR3 is CASSFGYRPNTEAFF. In DNA form, the CDR3 reads TGTGCCAGCAGCTTTGGGTACAGGCCGAACACTGAAGCTTTCTTT.

The gene calls are TRBV19 and TRBJ1-2; 12 bases agree with TRBD1. The CDR3 totals 13 residues. Germline CDR1 is LNHDA and CDR2 is SQIVND (reference sequence). J lost 7 bases, V lost 4 bases, and 1 base had no gene match. CDR3 amino acids: CASSTGQGAGYTF. CDR3 DNA sequence: TGTGCCAGTAGTACGGGACAGGGGGCTGGCTACACCTTC. The whole variable domain, remainder taken from reference TRBV19 and TRBJ1-2, is DGGITQSPKYLFRKEGQNVTLSCEQNLNHDAMYWYRQDPGQGLRLIYYSQIVNDFQKGDIAEGYSVSREKKESFPLTVTSAQKNPTAFYLCASSTGQGAGYTFGSGTRLTVV.

This clonotype was detected ten times or more. The chain couples TRBV12-3 or TRBV12-4 to TRBJ1-5; 7 positions match TRBD1. V was clipped by 0 bases and J by 11 bases; unmatched bases: 10. The CDR3 loop spans 15 amino acids. CDR3 DNA sequence: TGTGCCAGCAGTTTAGCCGGGACAGCTCTGGGGTCCCAGCATTTT. It specifies CASSLAGTALGSQHF.

V is TRBV19 and J is TRBJ2-1, with 10 bases aligning to TRBD2. The CDR3 loop spans 18 amino acids. Trimming cost V 5 bases and J 0 bases; bases outside gene matches: 10. CDR1 and CDR2 (germline): LNHDA, SQIVND (reference sequence). CDR3 coding DNA: TGTGCCAGTAGTGACGGGCTAGCGGGAGCAAGCTCCTACAATGAGCAGTTCTTC. Translating gives CASSDGLAGASSYNEQFF.

This clonotype was counted ten times or more. This rearrangement joins TRBV28 to TRBJ2-7; unclear D gene. From germline, CDR1 is MDHEN and CDR2 SYDVKM. V lost 3 bases and J lost 0, with 0 bases in between. This CDR3 contains 11 residues. The CDR3 loop reads CASSFSYEQYF. DNA of the CDR3: TGTGCCAGCAGTTTCTCCTACGAGCAGTACTTC.

This clonotype has at least ten counts. This sequence joins TRBV4-1 and TRBJ2-7; maybe TRBD1 (5 bases). Germline CDR1 and CDR2: MGHRA and YSYEKL. The germline V and J ends were trimmed by 4 bases and 0 bases, with 10 bases remaining between them. This CDR3 is 14 amino acids long. The DNA of the CDR3 is TGCGCCAGCAGCCCCGCCGGACACTCCTACGAGCAGTACTTC. It specifies CASSPAGHSYEQYF.

In its sample, this clonotype was seen many times. The chain recombines TRBV6-2 or TRBV6-3 with TRBJ2-4; the D call may be TRBD1 or TRBD2 (5 bases each). Per germline, CDR1 MNHEY and CDR2 SVGEGT. This CDR3 is 15 amino acids long. V lost 5 bases and J lost 8, with 19 bases in between. The CDR3 is CASSEGRASGHIQYF. CDR3 nucleotides: TGTGCCAGCAGTGAAGGTCGGGCGTCGGGGCACATTCAGTACTTC.

In its sample, this clonotype was seen once. The chain couples TRBV6-2 or TRBV6-3 to TRBJ2-7; tentatively, D is TRBD1 (5 bases). From germline, CDR1 is MNHEY and CDR2 SVGEGT. V shed 0 bases and J shed 13 bases, with 16 bases lying between them. The CDR3 contains 13 residues. CDR3 loop: CASSYSITGEIYF. CDR3 nucleotides: TGTGCCAGCAGTTACTCGATAACAGGCGAAATTTACTTC.

This clonotype has a count of ten or more. The V and J genes are TRBV6-1 and TRBJ1-2; no clear D. The CDR3 totals 13 residues. Looked up from germline, CDR1 is MNHNS and CDR2 is SASEGT. V shed 4 bases and J shed 6 bases, with 12 bases lying between them. Here the CDR3 DNA reads TGTGCCAGCAGTGTCAGCGGGAATAATGGCTACACCTTC. Amino acid sequence: CASSVSGNNGYTF.

This clonotype was observed a handful of times. The rearrangement uses TRBV4-2 and TRBJ1-2; the match to TRBD1 covers 8 bases. V dropped 4 bases and J dropped 7; count of bases not matched to a gene: 8. Germline CDR1 LGHNA, CDR2 YNFKEQ. The CDR3 runs 14 residues. As DNA, the CDR3 is TGTGCCAGCAGCCCAGCAGGGGGCGTCTCTGGCTACACCTTC. Its translation: CASSPAGGVSGYTF.

This clonotype was seen at least ten times. The chain is built from TRBV19 and TRBJ1-5; 7 nucleotides match TRBD1. V lost 6 bases to trimming and J lost 4 bases; unmatched junction nucleotides: 12. Germline loops: CDR1 LNHDA, CDR2 SQIVND (reference sequence). This CDR3 is built from 16 residues. CDR3 protein: CASSPRGPTGNQPQHF. The CDR3 nucleotides are TGTGCCAGTAGCCCCCGGGGGCCGACAGGGAATCAGCCCCAGCATTTT.